These 11 T cell receptor beta chains came from one sample sequenced in a study of control samples from healthy donors and cancer patients. TCRdb's table, derived via immunoSEQ multiplex PCR, lists solely in-frame clones and lacks some. Of about 140,000 clones in the sample, more than 90% were seen once. The specimen was blood. The receptors were gathered from a man aged 25 to 40 in good health.

The V call is TRBV4-1, the J call TRBJ1-4, with 8 positions matching TRBD1. CDR1 and CDR2 from the germline V gene are MGHRA and YSYEKL. This CDR3 region has 15 residues. Unmatched junction bases numbered 8, after V lost 4 bases and J lost 7 bases. This chain's CDR3 is CASSRGQGVGEKLFF. For the CDR3, the DNA is TGCGCCAGCAGCCGAGGACAGGGTGTGGGTGAAAAACTGTTTTTT.

The chain uses TRBV9 and TRBJ2-1; D not certain. V was cut by 4 bases and J by 3 bases, with 11 bases left in between. The CDR3 extends over 14 amino acids. CDR1 SGDLS and CDR2 YYNGEE come from the germline V gene. The CDR3, as DNA: TGTGCCAGCAGCCCAAGTGGAAGCTACAATGAGCAGTTCTTC. This codes for CASSPSGSYNEQFF.

The rearrangement links TRBV9 to TRBJ2-3; 8 positions match TRBD2. CDR1 is SGDLS and CDR2 is YYNGEE in the germline V gene. V was pared by 0 bases and J by 4 bases, with 4 bases of the junction left unmatched. CDR3 length equals 15 residues. CDR3 in DNA: TGTGCCAGCAGCGTAGTGGCTAGCGGGTCAGATACGCAGTATTTT. Its protein product is CASSVVASGSDTQYF.

The genes are TRBV27 and TRBJ1-1, with D unresolved. The CDR3 length is 12 residues. Germline V CDR1 and CDR2: MNHEY, SMNVEV (reference sequence). V gave up 5 bases and J gave up 0 bases, with 4 bases separating them. CDR3 residues: CASSGLNTEAFF. CDR3 nucleotides: TGTGCCAGCAGTGGTCTGAACACTGAAGCTTTCTTT.

The chain links TRBV29-1 to TRBJ1-2, with TRBD1 as a possible D gene (5 bases). CDR1 is SQVTM, CDR2 ANQGSEA, per germline. Deletions cut 6 bases from V and 7 bases from J, with 18 bases between. There are 13 residues in the CDR3. The chain's CDR3 is CSVQKAGTSGYTF. The CDR3 DNA sequence: TGCAGCGTGCAAAAGGCAGGGACGAGTGGCTACACCTTC. Variable domain in full (rest from reference TRBV29-1 and TRBJ1-2): SAVISQKPSRDICQRGTSLTIQCQVDSQVTMMFWYRQQPGQSLTLIATANQGSEATYESGFVIDKFPISRPNLTFSTLTVSNMSPEDSSIYLCSVQKAGTSGYTFGSGTRLTVV.

The V gene is TRBV7-2, the J gene TRBJ2-3, with TRBD2 identical over 9 bases. Germline CDR1 and CDR2: SGHTA and FQGNSA. The CDR3 spans 16 residues. The ends lost 6 bases at V and 4 bases at J; junction bases unmatched: 11. The CDR3 region has the DNA TGTGCCAGCAGGCTTATAGCGGGAGTGGGGGCAGATACGCAGTATTTT. This encodes CASRLIAGVGADTQYF.

The chain recombines TRBV27 with TRBJ2-2; D is unresolved. Germline V gene lookup returns CDR1 MNHEY and CDR2 SMNVEV (reference sequence). V lost 3 bases and J lost 5, with 7 bases in between. This CDR3 has 13 amino acids. CDR3 DNA sequence: TGTGCCAGCAGTTTGGCTCGGACCGGGGAGCTGTTTTTT. Protein: CASSLARTGELFF.

The chain employs TRBV4-1 and TRBJ2-1; 8 bases are a match to TRBD2. The germline gives CDR1 MGHRA, CDR2 YSYEKL. This CDR3 contains 16 residues. V lost 3 bases and J lost 3; bases outside the gene matches: 7. Written as DNA, the CDR3 is TGCGCCAGCAGCCAGGCCCCTAGCGGGTACTACAATGAGCAGTTCTTC. It is translated as CASSQAPSGYYNEQFF.

The chain is built from TRBV5-4 and TRBJ2-1, with a tentative D call TRBD2 (5 bases). The V and J ends lost 3 bases and 0 bases respectively, with 10 bases between them. In germline, CDR1 is SGHNT, CDR2 YYREEE (reference sequence). This CDR3 is 15 amino acids long. The CDR3 region has the DNA TGTGCCAGCAGCTCAGGAGGTCTCTCCTACAATGAGCAGTTCTTC. Protein product: CASSSGGLSYNEQFF. Together with reference TRBV5-4 and TRBJ2-1, the CDR3 gives the full variable domain: ETGVTQSPTHLIKTRGQQVTLRCSSQSGHNTVSWYQQALGQGPQFIFQYYREEENGRGNFPPRFSGLQFPNYSSELNVNALELDDSALYLCASSSGGLSYNEQFFGPGTRLTVL.

In its sample, this clone was seen a few times. This chain joins TRBV28 and TRBJ2-5, with 8 positions matching TRBD1. The CDR3 has 17 amino acids. J was trimmed by 5 bases and V by 5 bases; bases with no gene match: 16. Germline V CDR1 and CDR2: MDHEN, SYDVKM. In DNA form, the CDR3 reads TGTGCCAGCAGTCTCCCCACATCCGGGACAGGCGTCGAGACCCAGTACTTC. Amino acid sequence: CASSLPTSGTGVETQYF.

This clone came up once. The junction does not match germline at one end; this may be a read error. The V and J genes are TRBV20-1 and TRBJ1-6; D is unclear. The germline V gene encodes CDR1 DFQATT and CDR2 SNEGSKA (reference sequence). The CDR3 loop spans 10 amino acids. The CDR3 nucleotides read TGCAGTGCTAGAGATCTTTTTGGGCTCTTT. Translated: CSARDLFGLF.